The 24 T cell receptor beta chains in this list originate from one sample, sequenced in a study of shared clonotypes between healthy human individuals. Only in-frame clones appear in the TCRdb table, and some are missing; sequencing was by immunoSEQ multiplex PCR. The table has roughly 1,800,000 clones, 85% to 95% seen once. Naive-designated CD8 cells lacked CD45RO, were positively enriched for CCR7, and omitted terminally differentiated effector memory CD45RA+ cells. The sequenced sample consisted of naive CD8+ T cells sorted from blood. The receptors were gathered from a man aged 18 to 30 in good health.

The chain uses TRBV5-8 and TRBJ2-1, with 8 bases aligning to TRBD1. Germline trimming cut 4 bases from V and 2 bases from J; bases unmatched to any gene: 2. CDR1 is SGHTS, CDR2 YDEGEE, per germline. This CDR3 has 14 residues. Here the CDR3 DNA reads TGTGCCAGCAGCCTCAGGGGGCCCTACAATGAGCAGTTCTTC. This codes for CASSLRGPYNEQFF.

A remark on this clone: Different DNA sequences within this sample yield the same CDR3. The chain is built from TRBV5-6 and TRBJ2-2, with 10 bases identical to TRBD2. Germline values: CDR1 SGHDT, CDR2 YYEEEE. This CDR3 has 16 residues. The ends lost 0 bases at V and 5 bases at J; junction bases unmatched: 4. This CDR3 is CASSLGLAGETGELFF. CDR3 nucleotides: TGTGCCAGCAGCTTGGGACTAGCGGGCGAGACCGGGGAGCTGTTTTTT.

The chain is built from TRBV9 and TRBJ1-1; D perhaps matches TRBD1 (5 bases). The germline V gene has CDR1 SGDLS and CDR2 YYNGEE. This CDR3 is 15 amino acids long. V lost 0 bases and J lost 1, with 10 bases in between. DNA of the CDR3: TGTGCCAGCAGCGTAGTTATAGGGGCGAACACTGAAGCTTTCTTT. Its protein product is CASSVVIGANTEAFF.

Regarding this clone: The identical CDR3 is also encoded by other nucleotide sequences in the sample. The chain couples TRBV29-1 to TRBJ2-2; the D is unclear. This CDR3 has 13 residues. Trimming stripped 2 bases from V and 1 base from J, with 5 bases between. Germline CDR1 reads SQVTM; CDR2 reads ANQGSEA. The CDR3 sequence: CSVETGNTGELFF. The CDR3 DNA is TGCAGCGTTGAAACGGGGAACACCGGGGAGCTGTTTTTT.

This chain connects TRBV27 to TRBJ1-2; TRBD1 matches 8 bases. The CDR3 is made up of 15 amino acids. Germline V gene data show CDR1 as MNHEY and CDR2 as SMNVEV (reference sequence). Trimming cost V 5 bases and J 6 bases; bases outside gene matches: 11. The CDR3 reads CASSTLPQGVNGYTF. The DNA for the CDR3 is TGTGCCAGCAGTACCCTCCCACAGGGGGTAAATGGCTACACCTTC.

The rearrangement joins TRBV5-1 to TRBJ2-3; 14 nucleotides agree with TRBD2. After removal of 4 bases from V and 6 bases from J, the junction contained 7 bases not matched to a gene. Germline loops: CDR1 SGHRS, CDR2 YFSETQ. This CDR3 is built from 16 residues. CDR3 DNA sequence: TGCGCCAGCAGCCCAGGGACTAGCGGGAGCGGGGATACGCAGTATTTT. It translates to CASSPGTSGSGDTQYF.

This chain connects TRBV20-1 to TRBJ2-7; D gene uncertain. V lost 3 bases, J lost 0 bases, and 0 bases lay in between. Germline V gene lookup returns CDR1 DFQATT and CDR2 SNEGSKA (reference sequence). There are 10 residues in the CDR3. Here the CDR3 DNA reads TGCAGTGCTAGCTCCTACGAGCAGTACTTC. It translates to CSASSYEQYF.

The chain couples TRBV5-4 to TRBJ2-3; D unresolved. The CDR3 length is 12 residues. V was clipped by 1 base and J by 4 bases, with 4 bases between them. CDR1 is SGHNT and CDR2 is YYREEE in the germline V gene (reference sequence). The CDR3 is CASSLWADTQYF. CDR3 nucleotide sequence: TGTGCCAGCAGCTTGTGGGCAGATACGCAGTATTTT.

The rearrangement links TRBV5-8 to TRBJ2-2, with 8 nucleotides matching TRBD2. The CDR3 is made up of 15 amino acids. The junction had 5 bases not matched to a gene; V was cut back by 4 bases and J by 3 bases. Germline values: CDR1 SGHTS, CDR2 YDEGEE. The CDR3 loop reads CASSISGKDTGELFF. The CDR3 DNA reads TGTGCCAGCAGCATTAGCGGGAAGGACACCGGGGAGCTGTTTTTT.

This clone has a single count. The chain carries TRBV4-3 and TRBJ1-2, with 7 bases fitting TRBD1. V lost 0 bases, J lost 3 bases, and 4 bases stayed unmatched. The CDR3 runs to 15 residues. The germline CDR1 and CDR2 sequences are LGHNA and YSLEER. CDR3 protein: CASSQDRDRDYGYTF. The CDR3 DNA sequence: TGCGCCAGCAGCCAAGACCGGGACAGAGACTATGGCTACACCTTC.

The chain recombines TRBV7-3 with TRBJ1-5; no definite D call. V was cut by 5 bases and J by 0 bases, with 20 bases left in between. The germline V gene encodes CDR1 SGHTA and CDR2 FQGTGA. The CDR3 runs 18 residues. CDR3 in amino acids: CASSLMTQSPYSNQPQHF. The CDR3 coding sequence is TGTGCCAGCAGCCTAATGACCCAATCCCCCTATAGCAATCAGCCCCAGCATTTT.

This chain links TRBV6-5 with TRBJ1-1, with 11 bases that match TRBD1. Germline assignment: CDR1 MNHEY and CDR2 SVGAGI. This CDR3 has 14 amino acids. The J segment lost 4 bases and the V segment lost 6 bases, leaving 4 bases of the junction unmatched. The CDR3 nucleotides read TGTGCCAGCAGCTGGACAGGGGGCCGCACTGAAGCTTTCTTT. Protein product: CASSWTGGRTEAFF.

V and J are TRBV6-5 and TRBJ2-1; no clear D. The germline gives CDR1 MNHEY, CDR2 SVGAGI. V was pared by 9 bases and J by 8 bases, with 14 bases between. The CDR3 spans 12 residues. The CDR3 loop reads CARVVAIDEQFF. DNA for the CDR3: TGTGCCAGAGTCGTCGCGATCGATGAGCAGTTCTTC.

CDR3 residues: CASRYMAGSNEQFF. CDR3 nucleotide sequence: TGTGCCAGCAGATACATGGCAGGGAGCAATGAGCAGTTCTTC. The chain is built from TRBV27 and TRBJ2-1, with D perhaps being TRBD1 or TRBD2 (5 bases each). The germline V gene encodes CDR1 MNHEY and CDR2 SMNVEV (reference sequence). CDR3 length: 14 residues. Trimming took off 6 bases at V and 6 bases at J, with 15 bases between the two ends.

This chain links TRBV6-1 with TRBJ2-1; D may match TRBD1 or TRBD2 (5 bases each). Trimming left V 3 bases short and J 4 bases short, with 19 bases between. Germline CDR1 reads MNHNS; CDR2 reads SASEGT. This CDR3 contains 17 residues. As DNA, the CDR3 is TGTGCCAGCAGTGACCTCTTCGGGACCCCGAATTACAATGAGCAGTTCTTC. This codes for CASSDLFGTPNYNEQFF.

The rearrangement links TRBV4-1 to TRBJ1-5, with D unclear. Trimming stripped 0 bases from V and 1 base from J, with 10 bases between. The germline CDR1 and CDR2 sequences are MGHRA and YSYEKL. This CDR3 comprises 16 residues. The CDR3 loop reads CASSQERDKSNQPQHF. In DNA, the CDR3 is TGCGCCAGCAGCCAAGAACGGGATAAAAGCAATCAGCCCCAGCATTTT.

The V call is TRBV6-5, the J call TRBJ2-7; D perhaps matches TRBD1 (6 bases). Trimming shortened V by 11 bases and J by 5 bases, and 22 bases separated the two germline ends. The germline V gene encodes CDR1 MNHEY and CDR2 SVGAGI. This CDR3 spans 14 amino acids. CDR3 DNA sequence: TGTGCCCCAGCATGGGCCAGGGGATGCCACGAGCAGTACTTC. It specifies CAPAWARGCHEQYF.

V gene TRBV19 combines with J gene TRBJ2-2, with D unresolved. Looked up from germline, CDR1 is LNHDA and CDR2 is SQIVND (reference sequence). CDR3 length: 13 amino acids. V dropped 8 bases and J dropped 2 bases, with 9 bases sitting between them. The CDR3 loop reads CASETINTGELFF. The CDR3 DNA reads TGTGCCAGTGAGACCATTAACACCGGGGAGCTGTTTTTT. The whole variable domain, remainder taken from reference TRBV19 and TRBJ2-2, is DGGITQSPKYLFRKEGQNVTLSCEQNLNHDAMYWYRQDPGQGLRLIYYSQIVNDFQKGDIAEGYSVSREKKESFPLTVTSAQKNPTAFYLCASETINTGELFFGEGSRLTVL.

The rearrangement uses TRBV7-8 and TRBJ2-2, with TRBD2 matching 7 bases. J was trimmed by 5 bases and V by 1 base; bases with no gene match: 7. CDR3 size: 16 residues. CDR1 is SGHVS, CDR2 FQNEAQ, per germline. The DNA for the CDR3 is TGTGCCAGCAGCTTAGAACCGGGACTACCAACCGGGGAGCTGTTTTTT. Translating gives CASSLEPGLPTGELFF.

CDR3 loop: CASSHHWQGTETQYF. CDR3 coding DNA: TGTGCCAGCAGCCACCATTGGCAGGGCACAGAGACCCAGTACTTC. The chain employs TRBV14 and TRBJ2-5; possible D gene TRBD1, 5 bases. Trimming removed 3 bases from V and 4 bases from J, with 15 bases in between. The CDR3 length is 15 residues. The germline gives CDR1 SGHDN, CDR2 FVKESK.

V usage is TRBV5-5 and J usage is TRBJ2-4, with D perhaps TRBD2 (5 bases). Germline assignment: CDR1 SGHKS and CDR2 YYEKEE (reference sequence). The CDR3 contains 13 residues. Trimming pared 0 bases from V and 7 bases from J, leaving 8 bases between. For the CDR3, the DNA is TGTGCCAGCAGCTTGGAGAGGGCCAACATTCAGTACTTC. This codes for CASSLERANIQYF.

This rearrangement joins TRBV14 to TRBJ2-7, with D perhaps matching TRBD1 (5 bases). The length of the CDR3 is 15 residues. V gave up 1 base and J gave up 5 bases, with 15 bases separating them. CDR1 SGHDN and CDR2 FVKESK come from the germline V gene. The CDR3 DNA follows: TGTGCCAGCAGCCAAGGGCCAGGGTTTATTGACGAGCAGTACTTC. Translated, it gives CASSQGPGFIDEQYF. Variable domain in full (rest from reference TRBV14 and TRBJ2-7): EAGVTQFPSHSVIEKGQTVTLRCDPISGHDNLYWYRRVMGKEIKFLLHFVKESKQDESGMPNNRFLAERTGGTYSTLKVQPAELEDSGVYFCASSQGPGFIDEQYFGPGTRLTVT.

The chain carries TRBV6-5 and TRBJ2-7, with 9 bases identical to TRBD1. CDR3 length equals 15 residues. V trimming: 6 bases; J trimming: 0 bases; junction bases outside the gene matches: 6. Germline-derived CDR1 and CDR2 are MNHEY and SVGAGI. The CDR3 region has the DNA TGTGCCAGCAGAGGCCGGGACAGGGTCTCCTACGAGCAGTACTTC. Amino acid sequence: CASRGRDRVSYEQYF.

The genes are TRBV4-3 and TRBJ2-1; 10 bases line up with TRBD2. Per the germline V gene, CDR1 is LGHNA and CDR2 is YSLEER. The CDR3 is 15 residues long. CDR3 in DNA: TGCGCTGGTAGGAGCGGGAGGGCCCCCTACAATGAGCAGTTCTTC. Translation: CAGRSGRAPYNEQFF.